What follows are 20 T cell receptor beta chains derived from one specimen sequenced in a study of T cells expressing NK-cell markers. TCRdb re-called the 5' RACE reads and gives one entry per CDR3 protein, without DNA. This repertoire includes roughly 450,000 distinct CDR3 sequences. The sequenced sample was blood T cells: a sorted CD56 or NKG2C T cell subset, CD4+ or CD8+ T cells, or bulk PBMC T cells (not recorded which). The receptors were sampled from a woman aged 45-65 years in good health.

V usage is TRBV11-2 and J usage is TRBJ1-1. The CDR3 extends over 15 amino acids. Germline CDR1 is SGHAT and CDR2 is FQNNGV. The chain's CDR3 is CASSLDQGRRGVAFF.

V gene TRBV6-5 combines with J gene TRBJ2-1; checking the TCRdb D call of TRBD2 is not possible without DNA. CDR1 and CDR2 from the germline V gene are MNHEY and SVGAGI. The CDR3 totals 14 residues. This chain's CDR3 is CASSGSGSHNEQFF.

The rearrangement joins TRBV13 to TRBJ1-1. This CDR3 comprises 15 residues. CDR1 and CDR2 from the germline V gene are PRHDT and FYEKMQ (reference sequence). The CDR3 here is CASSSPGGVGTEAFF.

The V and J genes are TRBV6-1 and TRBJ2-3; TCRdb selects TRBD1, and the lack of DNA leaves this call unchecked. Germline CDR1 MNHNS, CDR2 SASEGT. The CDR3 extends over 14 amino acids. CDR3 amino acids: CASRDRRATDTQYF.

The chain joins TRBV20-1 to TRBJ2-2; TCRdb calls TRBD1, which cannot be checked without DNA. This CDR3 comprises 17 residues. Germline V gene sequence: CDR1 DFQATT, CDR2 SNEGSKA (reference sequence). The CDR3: CSARENPTGPNTGELFF.

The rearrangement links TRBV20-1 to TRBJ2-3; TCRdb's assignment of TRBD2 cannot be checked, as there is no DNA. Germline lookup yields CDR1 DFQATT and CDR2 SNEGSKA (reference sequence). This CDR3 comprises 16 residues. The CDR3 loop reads CSARAVGGRGTDTQYF.

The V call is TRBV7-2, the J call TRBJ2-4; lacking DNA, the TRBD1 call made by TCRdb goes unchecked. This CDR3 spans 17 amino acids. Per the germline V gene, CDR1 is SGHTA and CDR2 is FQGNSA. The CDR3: CASSGSTGAGAKNIQYF.

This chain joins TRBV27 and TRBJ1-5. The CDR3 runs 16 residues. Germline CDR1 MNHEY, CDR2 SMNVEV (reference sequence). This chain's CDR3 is CASSLSPGTGRQPQHF.

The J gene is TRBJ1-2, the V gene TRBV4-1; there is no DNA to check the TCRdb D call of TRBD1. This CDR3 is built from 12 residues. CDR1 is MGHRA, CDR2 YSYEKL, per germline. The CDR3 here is CASSQVPDGYTF.

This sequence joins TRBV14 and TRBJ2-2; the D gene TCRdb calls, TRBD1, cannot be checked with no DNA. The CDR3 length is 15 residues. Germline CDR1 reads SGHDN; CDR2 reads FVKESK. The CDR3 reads CASSGHPGSGELFFF.

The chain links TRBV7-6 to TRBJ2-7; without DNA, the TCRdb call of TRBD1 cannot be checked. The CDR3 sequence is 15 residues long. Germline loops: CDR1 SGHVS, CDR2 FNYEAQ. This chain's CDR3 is CASSSPGQGFYEQYF.

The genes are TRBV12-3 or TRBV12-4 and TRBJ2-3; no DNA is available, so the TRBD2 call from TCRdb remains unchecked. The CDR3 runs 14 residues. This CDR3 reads CASSLSSGSDTQYF.

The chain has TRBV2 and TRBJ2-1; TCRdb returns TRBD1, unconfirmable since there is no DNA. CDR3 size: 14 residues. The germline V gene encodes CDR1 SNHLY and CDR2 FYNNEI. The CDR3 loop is CASKWDRVYNEQFF.

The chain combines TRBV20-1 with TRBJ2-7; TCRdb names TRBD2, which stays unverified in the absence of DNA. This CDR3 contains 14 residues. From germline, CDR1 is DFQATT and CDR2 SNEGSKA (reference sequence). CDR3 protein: CSAGQAGGPSEQYF.

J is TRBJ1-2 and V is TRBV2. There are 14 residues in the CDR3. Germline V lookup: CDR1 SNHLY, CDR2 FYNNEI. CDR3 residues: CASSEYGINYGYTF.

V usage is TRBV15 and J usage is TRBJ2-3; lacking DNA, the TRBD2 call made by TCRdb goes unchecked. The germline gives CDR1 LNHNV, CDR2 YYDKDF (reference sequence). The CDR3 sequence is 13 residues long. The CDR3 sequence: CATSRGEGDTQYF.

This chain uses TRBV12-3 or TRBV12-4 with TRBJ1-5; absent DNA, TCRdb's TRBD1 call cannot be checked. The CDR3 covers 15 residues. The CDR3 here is CASSFWGVNNQPQHF.

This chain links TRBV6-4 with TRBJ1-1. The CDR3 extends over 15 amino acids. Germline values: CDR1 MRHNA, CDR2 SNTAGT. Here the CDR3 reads CASSAKGIRDTEAFF.

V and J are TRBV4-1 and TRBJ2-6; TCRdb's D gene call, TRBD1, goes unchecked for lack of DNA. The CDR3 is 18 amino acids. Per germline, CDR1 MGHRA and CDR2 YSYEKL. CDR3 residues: CASSLPGGYPPGANVLTF.

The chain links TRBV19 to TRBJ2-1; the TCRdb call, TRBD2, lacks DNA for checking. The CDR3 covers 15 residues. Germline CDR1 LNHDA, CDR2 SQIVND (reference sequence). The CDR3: CASSISTSGSAEQFF.